Sequencing of this TCR beta chain was carried out in a study of OX40 agonist ivuxolimab in advanced cancers. Produced via immunoSEQ multiplex PCR; TCRdb's table is partial and in-frame only. The sample yields about 110,000 clones, 90% seen once. This CDR3 spans 11 amino acids. V was trimmed by 2 bases and J by 6 bases, leaving 3 bases between them. Germline V gives CDR1 SEHNR, CDR2 FQNEAQ (reference sequence). This clonotype was sampled from an adult with an advanced solid tumor such as melanoma, head and neck, liver or kidney cancer. The V gene is TRBV7-9, the J gene TRBJ2-3, with unresolved D. This sample comprised CD4+ or CD8+ T cells sorted from blood, obtained in a trial of the OX40 agonist ivuxolimab. DNA for the CDR3: TGTGCCAGCAGCTTACAGGATACGCAGTATTTT. Protein product: CASSLQDTQYF.